This TCR beta chain stems from a study of graft-versus-host responses after intestinal transplantation. Concerning this clone itself: The target antigen is unknown.

Assay: immunoSEQ multiplex PCR; the TCRdb copy retains only in-frame clones and omits some. Of 95,000 to 130,000 clones listed, roughly nine tenths are singletons. V was cut by 3 bases and J by 4 bases, with 7 bases left in between. The CDR3 sequence is 14 residues long. Germline CDR1 and CDR2: MDHEN and SYDVKM. The source was unstimulated CD4+ T cells sorted from spleen or lymph node cells, collected before intestinal transplant. The J gene is TRBJ2-6, the V gene TRBV28; perhaps TRBD2 as D (5 bases). This receptor was obtained from a human donor who received an intestinal transplant. The CDR3 nucleotides are TGTGCCAGCAGTTTGAGGAGGGGGGCCAACGTCCTGACTTTC. Residues: CASSLRRGANVLTF.